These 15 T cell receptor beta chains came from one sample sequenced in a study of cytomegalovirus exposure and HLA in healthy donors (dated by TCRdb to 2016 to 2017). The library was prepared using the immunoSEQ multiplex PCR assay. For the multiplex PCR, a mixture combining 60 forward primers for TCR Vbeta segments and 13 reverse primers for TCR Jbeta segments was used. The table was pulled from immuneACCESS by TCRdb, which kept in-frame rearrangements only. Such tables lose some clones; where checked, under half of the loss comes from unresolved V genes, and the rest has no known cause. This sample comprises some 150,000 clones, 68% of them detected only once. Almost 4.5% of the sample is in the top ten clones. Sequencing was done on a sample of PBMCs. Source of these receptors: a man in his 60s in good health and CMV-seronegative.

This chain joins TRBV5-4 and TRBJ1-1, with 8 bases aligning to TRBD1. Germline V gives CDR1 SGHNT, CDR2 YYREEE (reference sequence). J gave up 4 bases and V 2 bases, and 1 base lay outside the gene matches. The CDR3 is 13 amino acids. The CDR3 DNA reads TGTGCCAGCAGCTTTACAGGGGGCACTGAAGCTTTCTTT. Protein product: CASSFTGGTEAFF.

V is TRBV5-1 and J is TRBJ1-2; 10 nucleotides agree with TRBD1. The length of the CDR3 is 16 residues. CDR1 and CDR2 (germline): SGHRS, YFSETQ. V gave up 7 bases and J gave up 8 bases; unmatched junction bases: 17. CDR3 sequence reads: CASGTGTGDLLQGYTF. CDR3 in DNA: TGCGCCAGCGGTACCGGGACAGGGGACCTCCTGCAAGGCTACACCTTC.

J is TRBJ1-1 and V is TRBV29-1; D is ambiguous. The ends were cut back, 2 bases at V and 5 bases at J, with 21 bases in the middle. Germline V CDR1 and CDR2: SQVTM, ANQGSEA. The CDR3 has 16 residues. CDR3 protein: CSVESGHWTSGTEAFF. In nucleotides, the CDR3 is TGCAGCGTTGAATCAGGCCATTGGACCTCGGGAACTGAAGCTTTCTTT.

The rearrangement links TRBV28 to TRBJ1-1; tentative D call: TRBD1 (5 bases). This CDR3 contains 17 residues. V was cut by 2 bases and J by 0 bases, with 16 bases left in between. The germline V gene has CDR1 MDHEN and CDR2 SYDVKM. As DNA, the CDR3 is TGTGCCAGCAGTTTAGAATTTAAGGGGCGTATGAACACTGAAGCTTTCTTT. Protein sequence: CASSLEFKGRMNTEAFF.

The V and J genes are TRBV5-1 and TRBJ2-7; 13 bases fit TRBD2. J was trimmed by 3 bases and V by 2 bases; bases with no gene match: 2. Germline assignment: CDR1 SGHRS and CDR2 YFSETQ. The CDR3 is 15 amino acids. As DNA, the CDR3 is TGCGCCAGCAGCTTAGGACTAGCGGGAGTCTACGAGCAGTACTTC. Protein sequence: CASSLGLAGVYEQYF.

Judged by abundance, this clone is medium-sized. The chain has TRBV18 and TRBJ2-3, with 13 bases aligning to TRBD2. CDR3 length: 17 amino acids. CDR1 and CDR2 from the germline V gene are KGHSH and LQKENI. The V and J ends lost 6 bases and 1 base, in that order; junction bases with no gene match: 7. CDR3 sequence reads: CASSRLGLAGGTDTQYF. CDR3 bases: TGTGCCAGCTCCCGCCTCGGACTAGCGGGAGGCACAGATACGCAGTATTTT.

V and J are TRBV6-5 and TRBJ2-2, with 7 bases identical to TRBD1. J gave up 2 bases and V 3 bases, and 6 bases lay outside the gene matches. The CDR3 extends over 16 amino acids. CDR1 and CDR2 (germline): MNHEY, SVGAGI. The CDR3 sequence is CASSYSGTDNTGELFF. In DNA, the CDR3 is TGTGCCAGCAGTTATTCCGGGACAGACAACACCGGGGAGCTGTTTTTT.

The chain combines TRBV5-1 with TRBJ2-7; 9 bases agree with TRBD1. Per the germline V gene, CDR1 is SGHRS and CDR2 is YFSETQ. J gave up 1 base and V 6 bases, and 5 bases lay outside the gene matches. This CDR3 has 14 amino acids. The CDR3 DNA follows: TGCGCCAGCAACCCGGGACAGGGTTCCTACGAGCAGTACTTC. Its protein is CASNPGQGSYEQYF.

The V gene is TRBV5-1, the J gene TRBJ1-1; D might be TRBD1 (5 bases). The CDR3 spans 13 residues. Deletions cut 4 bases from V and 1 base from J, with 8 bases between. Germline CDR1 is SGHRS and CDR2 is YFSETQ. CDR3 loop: CASSQQANTEAFF. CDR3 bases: TGCGCCAGCAGCCAACAGGCGAACACTGAAGCTTTCTTT.

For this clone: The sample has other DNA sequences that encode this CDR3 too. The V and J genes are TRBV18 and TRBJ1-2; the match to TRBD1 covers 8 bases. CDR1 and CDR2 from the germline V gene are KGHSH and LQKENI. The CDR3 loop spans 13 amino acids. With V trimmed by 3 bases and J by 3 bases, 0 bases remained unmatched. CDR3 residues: CASSPGQDYGYTF. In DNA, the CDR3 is TGTGCCAGCTCACCGGGACAGGACTATGGCTACACCTTC.

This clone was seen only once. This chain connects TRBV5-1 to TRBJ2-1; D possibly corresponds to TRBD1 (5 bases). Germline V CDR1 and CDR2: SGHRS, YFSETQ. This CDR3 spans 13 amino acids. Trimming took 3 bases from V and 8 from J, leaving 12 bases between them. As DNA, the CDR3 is TGCGCCAGCAGCTCACAGGTTTTGGATGAGCAGTTCTTC. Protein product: CASSSQVLDEQFF.

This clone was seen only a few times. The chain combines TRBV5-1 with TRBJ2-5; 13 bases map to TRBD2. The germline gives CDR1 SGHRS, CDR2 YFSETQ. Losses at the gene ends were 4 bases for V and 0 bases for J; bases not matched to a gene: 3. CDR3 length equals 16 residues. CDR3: CASSGGTSGNQETQYF. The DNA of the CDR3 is TGCGCCAGCAGCGGGGGGACTAGCGGGAACCAAGAGACCCAGTACTTC.

The DNA for the CDR3 is TGTGCCAGTAGTCTGGGACACTCTGGAAACACCATATATTTT. This gives the protein CASSLGHSGNTIYF. This chain links TRBV19 with TRBJ1-3; D might be TRBD1 (6 bases). V gave up 5 bases and J gave up 0 bases, with 8 bases separating them. CDR3 length: 14 amino acids. From germline, CDR1 is LNHDA and CDR2 SQIVND (reference sequence).

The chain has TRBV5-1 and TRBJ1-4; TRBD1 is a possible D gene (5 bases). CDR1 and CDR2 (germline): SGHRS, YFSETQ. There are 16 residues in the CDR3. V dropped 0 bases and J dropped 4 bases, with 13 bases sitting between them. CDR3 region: CASSLAPADSNEKLFF. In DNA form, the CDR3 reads TGCGCCAGCAGCTTGGCCCCGGCAGACAGTAATGAAAAACTGTTTTTT.

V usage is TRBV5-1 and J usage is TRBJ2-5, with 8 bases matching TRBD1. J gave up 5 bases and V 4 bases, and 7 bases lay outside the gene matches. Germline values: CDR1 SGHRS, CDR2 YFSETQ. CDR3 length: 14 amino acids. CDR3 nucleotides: TGCGCCAGCAGCCCCCGACAGGGGCGGGAGACCCAGTACTTC. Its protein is CASSPRQGRETQYF.